The clone carrying this T cell receptor beta chain occurred many times. Described time point: longitudinal time-point 2. The cDNA was synthesized by means of template-switch 5'RACE, which was carried out with 10-nucleotide random UMIs. MiXCR was run by TCRdb on the 5' RACE reads, yielding one entry per CDR3 protein. The data show some 87,000 distinct CDR3 sequences, with 5% to 6.5% seen just once and over 7% held by the top ten. This CDR3 is 16 amino acids long. Germline V lookup: CDR1 SGHRS, CDR2 YFSETQ. V shed 0 bases and J 4 bases; nucleotides not matched to a gene: 4. This entry belongs to a study of neurological immune-mediated disorders.

The sequenced sample was PBMCs. The gene calls are TRBV5-1 and TRBJ2-1, with 10 nucleotides matching TRBD1. The TCR originated in a woman in her fifties or sixties with multiple sclerosis. CDR3 sequence: CASSLGGTGAYNEQFF. CDR3 bases: TGCGCCAGCAGCTTGGGTGGGACAGGGGCTTACAATGAGCAGTTCTTC.